The TCR beta chain under discussion was sequenced for a study of CD8+CD57+ T cells in acquired aplastic anemia. Profiling of TCR beta VDJ combinations and CDR3 sequences used genomic DNA as template. TCRdb reanalysed the reads using MiXCR and keeps one entry per CDR3 protein. The table lists 200,000 or so distinct CDR3 sequences, nearly 50% of them singletons. The CDR3 has 14 amino acids. V lost 5 bases and J 2 bases, leaving 13 bases between the germline ends. CDR1 is SEHNR and CDR2 is FQNEAQ in the germline V gene (reference sequence). For sequencing, patients were chosen who had shown expansion of CD8+CD57+ cells by flow cytometry.

The chain employs TRBV7-9 and TRBJ2-7; no definite D call. The sequence derives from a human donor with aplastic anemia. Sequencing used sorted CD4+, CD8+, or CD8+CD57+ T cells (not recorded which) from PBMCs. The CDR3 here is CASSVHSFPYEQYF. CDR3 nucleotide sequence: TGTGCCAGCAGCGTTCATAGCTTCCCCTACGAGCAGTACTTC.